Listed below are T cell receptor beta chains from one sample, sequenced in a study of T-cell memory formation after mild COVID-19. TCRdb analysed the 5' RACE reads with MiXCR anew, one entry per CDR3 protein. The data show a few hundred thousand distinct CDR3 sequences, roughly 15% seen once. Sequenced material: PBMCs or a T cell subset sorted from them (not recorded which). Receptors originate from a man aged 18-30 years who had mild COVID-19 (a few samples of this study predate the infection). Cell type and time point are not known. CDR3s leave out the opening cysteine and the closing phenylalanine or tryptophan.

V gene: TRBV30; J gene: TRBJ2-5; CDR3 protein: ACPGPQGTQY
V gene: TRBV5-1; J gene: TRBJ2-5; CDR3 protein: ASRWGPQETQY
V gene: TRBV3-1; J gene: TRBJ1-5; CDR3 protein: ASSFLTSNQPQH
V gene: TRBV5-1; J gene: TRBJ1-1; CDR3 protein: ASSGRQGGTEAF
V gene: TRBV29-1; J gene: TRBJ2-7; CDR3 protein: SVGDARYEQY
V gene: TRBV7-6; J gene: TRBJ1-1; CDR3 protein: ASSLEAYSSTTEAF
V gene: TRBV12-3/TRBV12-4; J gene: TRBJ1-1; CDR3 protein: ASRDRSEAF
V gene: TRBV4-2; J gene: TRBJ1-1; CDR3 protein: ASSRHSYTEAF
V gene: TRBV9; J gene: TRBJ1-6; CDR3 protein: ASSEIGQGGNSPLH
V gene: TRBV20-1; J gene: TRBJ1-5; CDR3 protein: SARDLSARQASNQPQH
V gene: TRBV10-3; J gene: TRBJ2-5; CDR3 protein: AISAPGRETQY
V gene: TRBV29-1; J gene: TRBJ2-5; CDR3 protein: SVGGGLGTQY
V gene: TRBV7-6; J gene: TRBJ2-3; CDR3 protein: ASSDSGSADTQY
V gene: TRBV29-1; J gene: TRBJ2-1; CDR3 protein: SVWTGGSPNEQF
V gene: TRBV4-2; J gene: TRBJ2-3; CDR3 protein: ASSHRAGDVTDTQY
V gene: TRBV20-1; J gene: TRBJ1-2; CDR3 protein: SAPKSPNYGYT
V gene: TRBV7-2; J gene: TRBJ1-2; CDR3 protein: ASSLPGARENSYGYT
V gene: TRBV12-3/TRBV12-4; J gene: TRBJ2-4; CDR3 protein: ASSFNSLFIQY
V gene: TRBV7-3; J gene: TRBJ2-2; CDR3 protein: ASSSSGAGELF
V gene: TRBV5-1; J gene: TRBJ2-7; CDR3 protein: ASRLTGGPNYEQY
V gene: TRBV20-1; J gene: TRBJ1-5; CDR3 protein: SARHQGLGAQPQH
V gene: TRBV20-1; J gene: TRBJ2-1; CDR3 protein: SARGTGDTTYNEQF
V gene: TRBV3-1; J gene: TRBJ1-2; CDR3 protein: ASSWSVNYGYT
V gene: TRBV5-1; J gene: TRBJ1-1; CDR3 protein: ASSPQQLNTEAF
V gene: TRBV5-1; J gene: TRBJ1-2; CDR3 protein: ASSASTSWEDYT
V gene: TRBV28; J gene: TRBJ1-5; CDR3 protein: ASSESNQPQH
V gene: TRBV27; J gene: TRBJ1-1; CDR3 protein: ASSPMSLGGRAF
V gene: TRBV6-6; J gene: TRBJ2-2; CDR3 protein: ASRRTSGGGTGELF
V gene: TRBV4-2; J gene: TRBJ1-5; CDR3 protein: ASSQDLSQPQH
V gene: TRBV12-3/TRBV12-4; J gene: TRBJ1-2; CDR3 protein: ASRSTGGNGYT
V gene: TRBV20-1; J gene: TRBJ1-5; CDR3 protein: SAGGQGAARGNQPQH
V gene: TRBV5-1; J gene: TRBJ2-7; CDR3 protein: ASSRGGSYEQY
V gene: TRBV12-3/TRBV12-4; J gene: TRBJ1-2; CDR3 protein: ASSFTRGRYGYT
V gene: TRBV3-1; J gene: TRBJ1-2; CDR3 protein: ASSLSTGVRYGYT
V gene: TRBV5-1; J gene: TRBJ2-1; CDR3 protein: ASSLEAGTYNEQF
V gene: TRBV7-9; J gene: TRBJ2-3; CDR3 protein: ASSRGPPGDTQY
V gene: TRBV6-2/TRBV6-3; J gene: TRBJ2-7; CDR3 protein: ASSVNRGDGSYEQY
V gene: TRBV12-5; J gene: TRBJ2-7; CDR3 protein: ASRDRRSYEQY
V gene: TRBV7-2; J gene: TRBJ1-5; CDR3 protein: ASSLGQAQH
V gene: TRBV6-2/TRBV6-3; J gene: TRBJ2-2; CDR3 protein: ASSYGTSGDTGELF